The rows below give T cell receptor beta chains drawn from one sample of a study of response to subunit inactivated influenza vaccine. Via MiXCR, TCRdb re-called the RT-PCR reads, giving one row per CDR3 protein. The sample has 500,000 to 600,000 distinct CDR3 sequences, around 10% seen once. The same sample was also used in a study of T cells expressing NK-cell markers.

Material: PBMCs from blood, obtained on the day of vaccination. Receptors originate from a man between 50 and 59 years old who received an inactivated influenza vaccine. CDR3s include the opening cysteine and the closing phenylalanine or tryptophan. D genes are given only for firm matches. Only some rows state a clone size, as once, few, many or a class for expanded clones.

d_gene: TRBD1; abundance: NA; j_gene: TRBJ2-4; v_gene: TRBV6-2/TRBV6-3; CDR3aa: CASSYPTADRVSKNIQYF; CDR3nt: TGTGCCAGCAGTTACCCCACAGCCGACAGGGTTTCCAAAAACATTCAGTACTTC
d_gene: NA; abundance: NA; j_gene: TRBJ2-5; v_gene: TRBV5-1; CDR3aa: CASNEGGPETQYF; CDR3nt: TGCGCCAGCAACGAGGGGGGGCCGGAGACCCAGTACTTC
d_gene: NA; abundance: few; j_gene: TRBJ2-7; v_gene: TRBV4-1; CDR3aa: CASSQVPTRGSYEQYF; CDR3nt: TGCGCCAGCAGCCAAGTCCCTACAAGGGGCTCCTACGAGCAGTACTTC
d_gene: TRBD2; abundance: NA; j_gene: TRBJ2-5; v_gene: TRBV5-1; CDR3aa: CASSLAAASGSGQETQYF; CDR3nt: TGCGCCAGCAGCTTGGCCGCGGCTAGCGGGAGTGGCCAAGAGACCCAGTACTTC
d_gene: TRBD2; abundance: NA; j_gene: TRBJ2-3; v_gene: TRBV20-1; CDR3aa: CSAPPLVGGRGNTQYF; CDR3nt: TGCAGTGCCCCCCCCTTGGTGGGCGGGAGAGGTAATACGCAGTATTTT
d_gene: TRBD2; abundance: NA; j_gene: TRBJ2-7; v_gene: TRBV11-2; CDR3aa: CARSLDSGNTYEQYF; CDR3nt: TGTGCCAGGAGCTTAGATAGCGGGAATACCTACGAGCAGTACTTC
d_gene: NA; abundance: many; j_gene: TRBJ1-1; v_gene: TRBV2; CDR3aa: CASSELEKGAFF; CDR3nt: TGTGCCAGCAGTGAGTTAGAAAAGGGGGCTTTCTTT
d_gene: NA; abundance: few; j_gene: TRBJ1-2; v_gene: TRBV3-1; CDR3aa: CASSLRFMANYGYTF; CDR3nt: TGTGCCAGCAGCCTTCGGTTCATGGCTAACTATGGCTACACCTTC
d_gene: NA; abundance: few; j_gene: TRBJ2-6; v_gene: TRBV28; CDR3aa: CASLSRVSGANVLTF; CDR3nt: TGTGCCAGCCTCTCTAGGGTATCTGGGGCCAACGTCCTGACTTTC
d_gene: NA; abundance: NA; j_gene: TRBJ2-7; v_gene: TRBV27; CDR3aa: CASRALPAVRTEEQYF; CDR3nt: TGTGCCAGCAGGGCATTACCGGCGGTACGAACGGAGGAGCAGTACTTC
d_gene: NA; abundance: NA; j_gene: TRBJ1-2; v_gene: TRBV3-1; CDR3aa: CASSQSGRGYTF; CDR3nt: TGTGCCAGCAGCCAGTCCGGGCGCGGCTACACCTTC
d_gene: NA; abundance: few; j_gene: TRBJ2-2; v_gene: TRBV6-2/TRBV6-3; CDR3aa: CASLPWTNTGELFF; CDR3nt: TGTGCCAGCCTCCCTTGGACGAACACCGGGGAGCTGTTTTTT
d_gene: NA; abundance: few; j_gene: TRBJ2-1; v_gene: TRBV6-1; CDR3aa: CASSLGQISLNEQFF; CDR3nt: TGTGCCAGCAGTCTCGGACAGATTTCGCTCAATGAGCAGTTCTTC
d_gene: TRBD1; abundance: many; j_gene: TRBJ1-5; v_gene: TRBV28; CDR3aa: CASSSNRGRVSNQPQHF; CDR3nt: TGTGCCAGCAGCTCCAACAGGGGTCGAGTTAGCAATCAGCCCCAGCATTTT
d_gene: NA; abundance: NA; j_gene: TRBJ2-7; v_gene: TRBV20-1; CDR3aa: CSASPGLTYEQYF; CDR3nt: TGCAGTGCTAGCCCCGGACTGACCTACGAGCAGTACTTC
d_gene: TRBD1; abundance: many; j_gene: TRBJ2-3; v_gene: TRBV5-6; CDR3aa: CASSLTGVDTQYF; CDR3nt: TGTGCCAGCAGCTTGACAGGGGTAGATACGCAGTATTTT
d_gene: TRBD1; abundance: NA; j_gene: TRBJ1-1; v_gene: TRBV20-1; CDR3aa: CSGIQGTNTEAFF; CDR3nt: TGCAGTGGCATACAGGGGACGAACACTGAAGCTTTCTTT
d_gene: NA; abundance: NA; j_gene: TRBJ2-3; v_gene: TRBV5-1; CDR3aa: CASSSYRALESTQYF; CDR3nt: TGCGCCAGCAGCTCATACCGGGCCCTGGAGTCCACGCAGTATTTT
d_gene: TRBD2; abundance: NA; j_gene: TRBJ2-1; v_gene: TRBV7-3; CDR3aa: CASSSLGLGNEQFF; CDR3nt: TGTGCCAGCAGCTCTTTGGGACTAGGCAATGAGCAGTTCTTC
d_gene: NA; abundance: many; j_gene: TRBJ1-2; v_gene: TRBV5-1; CDR3aa: CASSLDQGSYGYTF; CDR3nt: TGCGCCAGCAGCTTGGATCAGGGGAGCTATGGCTACACCTTC
d_gene: NA; abundance: NA; j_gene: TRBJ2-7; v_gene: TRBV5-1; CDR3aa: CASSLAAKAYEQYF; CDR3nt: TGCGCCAGCAGCTTGGCCGCGAAGGCCTACGAGCAGTACTTC
d_gene: NA; abundance: NA; j_gene: TRBJ2-7; v_gene: TRBV7-2; CDR3aa: CASSPGRGLGEQYF; CDR3nt: TGTGCCAGCAGCCCGGGACGGGGCTTAGGCGAGCAGTACTTC
d_gene: NA; abundance: few; j_gene: TRBJ1-5; v_gene: TRBV10-2; CDR3aa: CASSESWRQRQNSNQPQHF; CDR3nt: TGCGCCAGCAGTGAGTCTTGGAGACAAAGGCAAAATAGCAATCAGCCCCAGCATTTT
d_gene: NA; abundance: NA; j_gene: TRBJ2-7; v_gene: TRBV12-3/TRBV12-4; CDR3aa: CASGPPRPHYEQYF; CDR3nt: TGTGCCAGCGGCCCTCCCAGGCCTCACTACGAGCAGTACTTC
d_gene: NA; abundance: NA; j_gene: TRBJ1-5; v_gene: TRBV20-1; CDR3aa: CSARQDSNQPQHF; CDR3nt: TGCAGTGCTAGACAGGACAGCAATCAGCCCCAGCATTTT
d_gene: NA; abundance: few; j_gene: TRBJ1-1; v_gene: TRBV20-1; CDR3aa: CSARDGLKLLNTEAFF; CDR3nt: TGCAGTGCTAGAGATGGGCTAAAACTATTGAACACTGAAGCTTTCTTT
d_gene: NA; abundance: NA; j_gene: TRBJ2-3; v_gene: TRBV10-3; CDR3aa: CAISESRSSTDTQYF; CDR3nt: TGTGCCATCAGTGAATCTCGCTCGAGCACAGATACGCAGTATTTT
d_gene: NA; abundance: NA; j_gene: TRBJ2-4; v_gene: TRBV9; CDR3aa: CASSVSAPPKIAKNIQYF; CDR3nt: TGTGCCAGCAGCGTCAGTGCCCCCCCCAAGATAGCCAAAAACATTCAGTACTTC
d_gene: NA; abundance: few; j_gene: TRBJ2-5; v_gene: TRBV14; CDR3aa: CASSQDTIVETQYF; CDR3nt: TGTGCCAGCAGCCAAGACACAATTGTGGAGACCCAGTACTTC
d_gene: NA; abundance: few; j_gene: TRBJ2-3; v_gene: TRBV20-1; CDR3aa: CSASGQSDTQYF; CDR3nt: TGCAGTGCTAGTGGACAATCGGATACGCAGTATTTT
d_gene: NA; abundance: NA; j_gene: TRBJ2-3; v_gene: TRBV28; CDR3aa: CASSFGGSPTQYF; CDR3nt: TGTGCCAGCAGTTTCGGCGGCAGTCCAACGCAGTATTTT
d_gene: NA; abundance: few; j_gene: TRBJ2-5; v_gene: TRBV6-2/TRBV6-3; CDR3aa: CASSYYGRATQETQYF; CDR3nt: TGTGCCAGCAGTTATTATGGCAGGGCAACCCAAGAGACCCAGTACTTC
d_gene: TRBD1; abundance: NA; j_gene: TRBJ2-5; v_gene: TRBV6-1; CDR3aa: CASRDRVGETQYF; CDR3nt: TGTGCCAGCAGGGACAGGGTAGGAGAGACCCAGTACTTC
d_gene: TRBD1; abundance: NA; j_gene: TRBJ1-2; v_gene: TRBV20-1; CDR3aa: CSATTGMTSGYTF; CDR3nt: TGCAGTGCCACGACAGGGATGACTAGCGGCTACACCTTC
d_gene: TRBD1; abundance: NA; j_gene: TRBJ2-4; v_gene: TRBV6-1; CDR3aa: CASRTTGGERNIQYF; CDR3nt: TGTGCCAGCAGGACCACAGGGGGCGAGAGAAACATTCAGTACTTC
d_gene: TRBD2; abundance: many; j_gene: TRBJ2-7; v_gene: TRBV28; CDR3aa: CASGRSGSGSYEQYF; CDR3nt: TGTGCCAGCGGACGTAGCGGGAGCGGGTCCTACGAGCAGTACTTC
d_gene: TRBD2; abundance: NA; j_gene: TRBJ2-3; v_gene: TRBV20-1; CDR3aa: CSATGLAGVDTQYF; CDR3nt: TGCAGTGCTACGGGACTAGCGGGAGTAGATACGCAGTATTTT
d_gene: TRBD1; abundance: few; j_gene: TRBJ2-5; v_gene: TRBV7-6; CDR3aa: CASSSPGQSETQYF; CDR3nt: TGTGCCAGCAGCTCCCCGGGACAGTCAGAGACCCAGTACTTC
d_gene: NA; abundance: few; j_gene: TRBJ2-7; v_gene: TRBV12-3/TRBV12-4; CDR3aa: CASSTQVEVFEQYF; CDR3nt: TGTGCCAGCAGTACACAGGTCGAGGTTTTCGAGCAGTACTTC
d_gene: NA; abundance: few; j_gene: TRBJ2-3; v_gene: TRBV5-1; CDR3aa: CASTLYHDPDTQYF; CDR3nt: TGCGCCAGCACCTTATACCACGACCCAGATACGCAGTATTTT
d_gene: NA; abundance: many; j_gene: TRBJ2-7; v_gene: TRBV12-3/TRBV12-4; CDR3aa: CASSSSSLYEQYF; CDR3nt: TGTGCCAGCAGCTCTTCTTCTCTATACGAGCAGTACTTC
d_gene: TRBD2; abundance: NA; j_gene: TRBJ2-7; v_gene: TRBV12-3/TRBV12-4; CDR3aa: CASSLGTSLTSSYEQYF; CDR3nt: TGTGCCAGCAGTTTAGGGACTAGCCTTACCAGCTCCTACGAGCAGTACTTC
d_gene: NA; abundance: NA; j_gene: TRBJ1-1; v_gene: TRBV9; CDR3aa: CASSPHPTAMNTEAFF; CDR3nt: TGTGCCAGCAGCCCCCACCCGACGGCAATGAACACTGAAGCTTTCTTT
d_gene: TRBD1; abundance: few; j_gene: TRBJ2-4; v_gene: TRBV29-1; CDR3aa: CSATGTEKNIQYF; CDR3nt: TGCAGCGCCACCGGGACAGAGAAAAACATTCAGTACTTC
d_gene: TRBD2; abundance: many; j_gene: TRBJ2-1; v_gene: TRBV7-8; CDR3aa: CASSLVGLAMPVQFF; CDR3nt: TGTGCCAGCAGCTTAGTGGGACTAGCAATGCCGGTGCAGTTCTTC
d_gene: NA; abundance: NA; j_gene: TRBJ2-7; v_gene: TRBV4-3; CDR3aa: CASSQDWSSYEQYF; CDR3nt: TGCGCCAGCAGCCAAGATTGGAGCTCCTACGAGCAGTACTTC
d_gene: TRBD1; abundance: NA; j_gene: TRBJ2-7; v_gene: TRBV6-2/TRBV6-3; CDR3aa: CASSHGTGEGEQYF; CDR3nt: TGTGCCAGCAGTCACGGGACAGGGGAAGGCGAGCAGTACTTC
d_gene: TRBD1; abundance: few; j_gene: TRBJ2-5; v_gene: TRBV5-1; CDR3aa: CASSPGQSRGTQYF; CDR3nt: TGCGCCAGCAGCCCGGGACAGTCCCGTGGGACCCAGTACTTC
d_gene: NA; abundance: NA; j_gene: TRBJ1-5; v_gene: TRBV12-3/TRBV12-4; CDR3aa: CATRGTSNQPQHF; CDR3nt: TGTGCCACCCGTGGGACTAGCAATCAGCCCCAGCATTTT
d_gene: NA; abundance: NA; j_gene: TRBJ1-5; v_gene: TRBV12-3/TRBV12-4; CDR3aa: CASSPSSRNNQPQHF; CDR3nt: TGTGCCAGCAGTCCCAGTAGCCGGAATAATCAGCCCCAGCATTTT
d_gene: TRBD2; abundance: NA; j_gene: TRBJ2-4; v_gene: TRBV9; CDR3aa: CASSVGSLSGGPTYF; CDR3nt: TGTGCCAGCAGCGTAGGTTCCCTCAGCGGGGGGCCCACCTACTTC
d_gene: TRBD2; abundance: few; j_gene: TRBJ2-5; v_gene: TRBV27; CDR3aa: CASSLRLAGYPSETQYF; CDR3nt: TGTGCCAGCAGTTTACGGCTAGCGGGGTATCCGTCAGAGACCCAGTACTTC
d_gene: TRBD1; abundance: few; j_gene: TRBJ1-3; v_gene: TRBV3-1; CDR3aa: CASSQGLTGTGRSGNTIYF; CDR3nt: TGTGCCAGCAGCCAAGGGCTTACCGGGACAGGACGCTCTGGAAACACCATATATTTT